This paragraph reports one T cell receptor beta chain. The target antigen is unknown. Patients got ipilimumab 1 mg/kg beginning 14 to 28 days post-transplant. The data are from a study of ipilimumab plus nivolumab after autologous stem cell transplantation. Study-level background: The myeloma group: high-risk transplant-naive, or relapse within 3 years after first autologous transplant. The study's findings and limits: The authors say TCR, Treg and microbiome findings warrant further study.

Losses at the gene ends were 2 bases for V and 3 bases for J; bases not matched to a gene: 6. Germline V gene lookup returns CDR1 SGDLS and CDR2 YYNGEE. This CDR3 region has 15 residues. The data were produced by immunoSEQ multiplex PCR, yet TCRdb's version contains in-frame clones alone and is incomplete. Here the sample spans tens of thousands of clones, around 92% being singletons. The sequence derives from a male donor with multiple myeloma. This sample comprised PBMCs, obtained in a trial of ipilimumab plus nivolumab as post-transplant consolidation. J is TRBJ2-7 and V is TRBV9; 9 bases agree with TRBD1. The CDR3 protein is CASSVGTGQVYEQYF. CDR3 sequence (DNA): TGTGCCAGCAGCGTGGGGACAGGGCAAGTCTACGAGCAGTACTTC.